This paragraph covers one T cell receptor beta chain sequence. Which antigen it targets is not known. No base quality information exists; no much larger clone differs at one position. For TCRbeta CDR3 sequencing, genomic DNA was extracted from sorted cells using the QIAGEN DNeasy Blood and Tissue Kit. High-throughput TCRbeta CDR3 sequencing, including PCR amplification with bias correction and internal controls, was performed commercially through immunoSEQ. The original methods were these. Unique productive TCRbeta sequences were defined by CDR3 nucleotide sequence where primers matched, and otherwise by CDR3 amino acid sequence together with Vbeta and Jbeta genes. To correct for sorting error, sequences found in more than one sorted population at a frequency ratio of 2:1 or less were discarded, and the remaining shared sequences were assigned to the population with the higher frequency. A sequence counted as donor-reactive if, in CFSE-low cells, the sequence had a frequency of at least 0.01% and was expanded at least 5-fold compared with unstimulated cells. Repertoire divergence was quantified by Jensen-Shannon divergence using the top 100 TCRbeta sequences ranked by frequency. For samples with multiple sequencing runs, sorting error was corrected in each run separately before the runs were combined. Here the immuneACCESS table is served through TCRdb, limited to in-frame sequences with V and J called. Missing clones are a known gap in these copies; in checked studies unresolved V genes cover under half, and the rest lacks a known reason. The V and J calls and clone size are taken from that table; D and trimming were inferred from the DNA. The sample yields about 120,000 clones; 92% were counted once. Roughly 0.63% of the sample comes from the top ten.

The CDR3 runs 15 amino acids, cysteine and phenylalanine included. Just the 45-base CDR3 DNA is kept, in frame starting at base 1. The germline V gene encodes CDR1 SGHRS and CDR2 YFSETQ. V is trimmed back by 5 bases and J by 2 bases, and the junction contains 8 bases that no gene match accounts for. The data originate from a study of Tregs in tolerant kidney transplant recipients (dated by TCRdb to the late 2010s). Background for the entire study: The study applied TCRbeta sequencing to find donor-specific regulatory T cells before combined kidney and bone marrow transplantation and then followed those same cells after transplant. Several methods of expanding Tregs specific for an allogeneic donor were compared by TCRbeta repertoire sequencing in 3 healthy controls.

Study-level results and caveats: Biological reproducibility was not directly addressed, though technical replication error appeared minimal. Because the study included only a small number of patients, the results must be confirmed in larger populations and under other immunosuppression protocols. Expanding Tregs with activated donor B cells appeared to identify the most biologically relevant and donor-specific TCRbeta repertoire.

Unstimulated Tregs (CD4+CD25+CD127-), CD4+ non-Tregs (CD4+CD25-), CD4 and CD8 cells were FACS-sorted from thawed PBMCs. Blood from healthy controls was obtained either as purchased buffy coats or from healthy volunteers. Healthy control blood was separated into PBMCs by Ficoll density gradient and cryopreserved, and patient PBMCs were collected both before and after transplant. This receptor was taken from a human donor in good health. Sequenced sample: CD4+ T cells from blood. The chain employs TRBV5-1 and TRBJ2-3; the central 7 bases match TRBD2. CDR3 reads: CASRDSGRDTDTQYF. The nucleotide sequence is TGCGCCAGCAGAGATAGCGGGCGGGACACAGATACGCAGTATTTT.